The entry that follows covers one T cell receptor (beta chain) sequence. Antigen unknown. The data originate from a study of STAT3 mutations in large granular lymphocyte leukemia. Study-wide background: Among longitudinally sequenced T-LGLL patients, roughly half had canonical activating STAT3 mutations detected.

Findings and limits, study-wide: Every T-cell large granular lymphocyte leukemia patient had at least one immunodominant TCR beta clonotype. Suggested: STAT3 mutation was not the ancestral event for these clonal expansions. No sample exists from the first appearance of each clone. In 6 of 18 patients, new TCR clonotypes emerged after therapy.

Repertoires were generated with immunoSEQ multiplex PCR, while TCRdb's copy carries only in-frame clones and drops some. The sample includes roughly 30,000 clones, over 65% of them seen just once. In germline, CDR1 is GTSNPN, CDR2 SVGIG (reference sequence). Trimming cost V 2 bases and J 0 bases, with 5 bases left between them. CDR3 length: 13 amino acids. The TCR originated in a woman aged 45-59 years with T-cell large granular lymphocyte leukemia. Some clones in this sample may be carry-over from other donors' samples. Sequencing was carried out using peripheral blood mononuclear cells. This chain joins TRBV30 and TRBJ1-3; D is undetermined. The CDR3: CAWSLNSGNTIYF. DNA of the CDR3: TGTGCCTGGAGTCTAAACTCTGGAAACACCATATATTTT.